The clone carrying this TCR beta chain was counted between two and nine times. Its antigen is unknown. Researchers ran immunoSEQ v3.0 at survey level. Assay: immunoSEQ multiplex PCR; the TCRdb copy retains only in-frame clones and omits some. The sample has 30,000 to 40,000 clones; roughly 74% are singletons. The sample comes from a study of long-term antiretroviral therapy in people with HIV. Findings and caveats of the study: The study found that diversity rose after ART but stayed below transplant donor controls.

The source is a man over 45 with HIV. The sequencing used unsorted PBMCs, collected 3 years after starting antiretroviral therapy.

DNA of the CDR3: TGTGCCAGCAGTAGACAGGGTTTCACTAATGAAGCTTTCTTT. This translates into CASSRQGFTNEAFF. The rearrangement uses TRBV6-5 and TRBJ1-1, with 7 nucleotides matching TRBD1. CDR1 MNHEY and CDR2 SVGAGI come from the germline V gene. The CDR3 is 14 amino acids. Trimming took 5 bases from V and 7 from J; bases not matched to a gene: 10.